Listed below are T cell receptor beta chains from one sample, sequenced in a study of neurological immune-mediated disorders. A single record per CDR3 protein comes from TCRdb applying MiXCR to the 5' RACE reads. The sample holds more than 75,000 distinct CDR3 sequences; approximately 5% are singletons and the top ten take about 2.4%. The specimen was PBMCs. The origin of the receptors is a woman aged 30 to 39 with multiple sclerosis. CDR3s include the opening cysteine and the closing phenylalanine or tryptophan. Fields, in order: CDR3 protein, D gene, V gene, clone size, CDR3 length, J gene. D genes are given only for firm matches. Size is stated for part of the rows, as once, few or many counts, or as a class when the clone is expanded.

CASSIVAASGNEQFF,-,TRBV19,-,15,TRBJ2-1
CATSSPGQGREQYF,TRBD1,TRBV15,few,14,TRBJ2-7
CASSLKRVGGANTGELFF,-,TRBV7-2,many,18,TRBJ2-2
CATSKDGTGANYGYTF,TRBD1,TRBV15,many,16,TRBJ1-2
CSAPMGQGSYEQYF,-,TRBV20-1,many,14,TRBJ2-7
CASSLVGVNTEAFF,-,TRBV5-6,many,14,TRBJ1-1
CSARSPARGRYNEQFF,-,TRBV20-1,many,16,TRBJ2-1
CASSFSRADEKAFF,-,TRBV5-5,few,14,TRBJ1-1
CASSRRPNEKLFF,-,TRBV14,many,13,TRBJ1-4
CSARVGGLGKTQNF,-,TRBV20-1,few,14,TRBJ1-5
CASSLRTSGSGETQYF,TRBD2,TRBV3-1,few,16,TRBJ2-5
CASSLGQGGKMNTEAFF,TRBD1,TRBV7-8,-,17,TRBJ1-1
CASSFNGRGDEQYF,TRBD2,TRBV5-1,many,14,TRBJ2-7
CASSQERVDYTF,-,TRBV14,many,12,TRBJ1-2
CASSLGRRGAAFF,-,TRBV7-2,many,13,TRBJ1-1
CSAHPWQGDYGYTF,-,TRBV20-1,-,14,TRBJ1-2
CASSFLAGVNEKLFF,-,TRBV12-3/TRBV12-4,few,15,TRBJ1-4
CASSLGAGAYEQYF,TRBD2,TRBV5-6,many,14,TRBJ2-7
CASSLVPSNNEQFF,-,TRBV5-1,many,14,TRBJ2-1
CASSLERGEQYF,-,TRBV7-9,few,12,TRBJ2-7
CASSSSSALEQFF,-,TRBV12-3/TRBV12-4,many,13,TRBJ2-1
CASRPGTGEQFF,TRBD1,TRBV5-1,many,12,TRBJ2-1
CASSRTTVNTEAFF,-,TRBV12-3/TRBV12-4,many,14,TRBJ1-1
CASSLRSLGTDTQYF,-,TRBV3-1,many,15,TRBJ2-3
CASSLSTGRSEKLFF,-,TRBV5-1,many,15,TRBJ1-4
CASSYVRGDQPQHF,-,TRBV6-6,many,14,TRBJ1-5
CASSPGLGGGYGYTF,-,TRBV12-3/TRBV12-4,many,15,TRBJ1-2
CASSPQAGSTDTQYF,TRBD2,TRBV5-1,many,15,TRBJ2-3
CASSPYGSVNEKLFF,-,TRBV12-3/TRBV12-4,many,15,TRBJ1-4
CASSPNATSIEKLFF,-,TRBV3-1,-,15,TRBJ1-4
CATSPGQNPSTDTQYF,-,TRBV15,many,16,TRBJ2-3
CASSEAGADTQYF,TRBD2,TRBV5-1,-,13,TRBJ2-3
CASSLRLGQSYEQYF,-,TRBV11-2,few,15,TRBJ2-7
CASSPSSGVTDTQYF,TRBD2,TRBV12-3/TRBV12-4,few,15,TRBJ2-3
CASSLGTGGTNTGELFF,TRBD1,TRBV4-1,many,17,TRBJ2-2
CASSLQDRANSPLHF,TRBD1,TRBV27,many,15,TRBJ1-6
CASRGGAMNTEAFF,-,TRBV5-1,many,14,TRBJ1-1
CSARDQAGAFNEQFF,-,TRBV20-1,many,15,TRBJ2-1
CASTPSGTGETQYF,-,TRBV2,many,14,TRBJ2-5
CAISEWTGAYEQYF,TRBD1,TRBV10-3,many,14,TRBJ2-7
CASSFLAGGIQTDTQYF,TRBD2,TRBV5-1,many,17,TRBJ2-3